Sequencing of this T cell receptor (beta chain) was carried out in a study of CD8 T cells in Susac syndrome. cDNA came from about 0.46 to 1 ug RNA primed by random hexamers. TCRdb reprocessed the immunoSEQ multiplex PCR reads with MiXCR, giving one entry per CDR3 protein. Of approximately 220,000 distinct CDR3 sequences listed, roughly 94% are singletons. What was sequenced was CD4+ T cells from PBMCs. The sequence derives from a human donor with multiple sclerosis.

The CDR3 sequence is CASSPRGGGAYNEQFF. The CDR3 coding sequence is TGTGCCAGCAGCCCTCGCGGCGGGGGGGCCTACAATGAGCAGTTCTTC. The chain is built from TRBV7-2 and TRBJ2-1; 9 bases fit TRBD2. Germline CDR1 is SGHTA and CDR2 is FQGNSA. This CDR3 has 16 residues. J gave up 2 bases and V 5 bases, and 7 bases lay outside the gene matches.